These T cell receptor beta chains were read from a single sample in a study of siplizumab effects on memory and regulatory T cells. Assay used: immunoSEQ multiplex PCR; TCRdb lists only in-frame clones, some missing. Here the sample spans some 120,000 clones, 93% being singletons. The source material was non-Treg CD4+ T cells sorted from blood. Source of these receptors: a human donor in good health. CDR3s include the opening cysteine and the closing phenylalanine or tryptophan. The D gene is left open where the match is weak. Clone size, where shown, is once, few, many, or a class for clones that have expanded.

len: 14; abundance: once; j_gene: TRBJ2-1; v_gene: TRBV5-1; d_gene: TRBD2; CDR3nt: TGCGCCAGCAGCGCTAGCGGGACTGGCTATGAGCAGTTCTTC; CDR3aa: CASSASGTGYEQFF
len: 16; abundance: -; j_gene: TRBJ1-6; v_gene: TRBV27; d_gene: -; CDR3nt: TGTGCCAGCAGTTCGCCAGGGAGCTCCTATAATTCACCCCTCCACTTT; CDR3aa: CASSSPGSSYNSPLHF
len: 14; abundance: -; j_gene: TRBJ1-4; v_gene: TRBV19; d_gene: -; CDR3nt: TGTGCCAGTAGTAAGGGGGGGAAAGGTGAAAAACTGTTTTTT; CDR3aa: CASSKGGKGEKLFF
len: 14; abundance: -; j_gene: TRBJ2-7; v_gene: TRBV19; d_gene: -; CDR3nt: TGTGCCAGTAGTATTGGTCAGGGAGCCTACGAGCAGTACTTC; CDR3aa: CASSIGQGAYEQYF
len: 15; abundance: -; j_gene: TRBJ1-6; v_gene: TRBV6-5; d_gene: TRBD1; CDR3nt: TGTGCCAGCAGCAACGCGAGACAGGGTTGGGCACCCCTCCACTTT; CDR3aa: CASSNARQGWAPLHF
len: 14; abundance: -; j_gene: TRBJ1-6; v_gene: TRBV19; d_gene: -; CDR3nt: TGTGCCAGTAGGCTGGAGGGAATAGGTTCACCCCTCCACTTT; CDR3aa: CASRLEGIGSPLHF
len: 18; abundance: -; j_gene: TRBJ2-5; v_gene: TRBV6-4; d_gene: -; CDR3nt: TGTGCCAGCAGTGACTCGACGGGAGAAGGGGTTGGGAAAGAGACCCAGTACTTC; CDR3aa: CASSDSTGEGVGKETQYF
len: 15; abundance: -; j_gene: TRBJ1-5; v_gene: TRBV6-6; d_gene: TRBD1; CDR3nt: TGTGCCAGCAGTTACTCCCCGACAGGGCTGACACCCCAGCATTTT; CDR3aa: CASSYSPTGLTPQHF
len: 12; abundance: -; j_gene: TRBJ1-5; v_gene: TRBV18; d_gene: -; CDR3nt: TGTGCCAGCTCACCCGATAATCAGCCCCAGCATTTT; CDR3aa: CASSPDNQPQHF
len: 16; abundance: few; j_gene: TRBJ2-7; v_gene: TRBV13; d_gene: -; CDR3nt: TGTGCCAGCAGGGCCACACCCGATAGAGTAGTCTACGAGCAGTACTTC; CDR3aa: CASRATPDRVVYEQYF
len: 17; abundance: once; j_gene: TRBJ1-2; v_gene: TRBV6-1; d_gene: -; CDR3nt: TGTGCCAGCAGTGAATACCCCCGCCGTCGGGGAAGCTATGGCTACACCTTC; CDR3aa: CASSEYPRRRGSYGYTF
len: 13; abundance: -; j_gene: TRBJ2-1; v_gene: TRBV28; d_gene: -; CDR3nt: TGTGCCAGCAGTTCCCCCCCTCACAATGAGCAGTTCTTC; CDR3aa: CASSSPPHNEQFF
len: 15; abundance: -; j_gene: TRBJ2-3; v_gene: TRBV11-2; d_gene: -; CDR3nt: TGTGCCAGCAGCTTAGCGGGGGCCGGGGCAGATACGCAGTATTTT; CDR3aa: CASSLAGAGADTQYF
len: 14; abundance: -; j_gene: TRBJ2-1; v_gene: TRBV27; d_gene: -; CDR3nt: TGTGCCAGCAGTCGAGTGCTCTCGTACAATGAGCAGTTCTTC; CDR3aa: CASSRVLSYNEQFF
len: 14; abundance: -; j_gene: TRBJ2-7; v_gene: TRBV4-1; d_gene: TRBD1; CDR3nt: TGCGCCAGCAGCCAAGGGGACAGAAAACCAGCGCAGTACTTC; CDR3aa: CASSQGDRKPAQYF
len: 16; abundance: -; j_gene: TRBJ2-3; v_gene: TRBV19; d_gene: TRBD1; CDR3nt: TGTGCCAGTAGGAGCCGGGACAGGGGAGGCGCAGATACGCAGTATTTT; CDR3aa: CASRSRDRGGADTQYF
len: 13; abundance: -; j_gene: TRBJ1-1; v_gene: TRBV5-1; d_gene: -; CDR3nt: TGCGCCAGCAGCTTAGGGGACACCACTGAAGCTTTCTTT; CDR3aa: CASSLGDTTEAFF
len: 15; abundance: -; j_gene: TRBJ2-5; v_gene: TRBV6-5; d_gene: TRBD2; CDR3nt: TGTGCCAGCAGCCTGACTAGCGGGCCCCAAGAGACCCAGTACTTC; CDR3aa: CASSLTSGPQETQYF
len: 14; abundance: -; j_gene: TRBJ2-3; v_gene: TRBV5-1; d_gene: TRBD2; CDR3nt: TGCGCCAGCAGGGGGCTAGCGGGCGTGGATACGCAGTATTTT; CDR3aa: CASRGLAGVDTQYF
len: 14; abundance: -; j_gene: TRBJ2-3; v_gene: TRBV7-3; d_gene: -; CDR3nt: TGTGCCAGCAGCCCCTGGACTTCCACAGATACGCAGTATTTT; CDR3aa: CASSPWTSTDTQYF
len: 13; abundance: -; j_gene: TRBJ2-5; v_gene: TRBV10-3; d_gene: -; CDR3nt: TGTGCTTCTGGGGCAACAGGGAGGGAGACCCAGTACTTC; CDR3aa: CASGATGRETQYF
len: 15; abundance: -; j_gene: TRBJ1-6; v_gene: TRBV11-2; d_gene: -; CDR3nt: TGTGCCAGCAGCTTATGGGGGTTTAGACATTCACCCCTCCACTTT; CDR3aa: CASSLWGFRHSPLHF
len: 14; abundance: -; j_gene: TRBJ2-7; v_gene: TRBV6-5; d_gene: -; CDR3nt: TGTGCCAGCAGGCGGGGACAGCTCTCCTACGAGCAGTACTTC; CDR3aa: CASRRGQLSYEQYF
len: 15; abundance: -; j_gene: TRBJ2-1; v_gene: TRBV4-1; d_gene: -; CDR3nt: TGCGCCAGCAGCCAAGCTGTAAGCTCCTACAATGAGCAGTTCTTC; CDR3aa: CASSQAVSSYNEQFF
len: 12; abundance: -; j_gene: TRBJ2-1; v_gene: TRBV4-2; d_gene: -; CDR3nt: TGTGCCAGCAGCCAAGAGGTCGGTGAGCAGTTCTTC; CDR3aa: CASSQEVGEQFF
len: 16; abundance: once; j_gene: TRBJ1-4; v_gene: TRBV27; d_gene: -; CDR3nt: TGTGCCAGCAGTTCGCAAGGACTCCAAAGGGGTGAAAAACTGTTTTTT; CDR3aa: CASSSQGLQRGEKLFF
len: 17; abundance: -; j_gene: TRBJ2-1; v_gene: TRBV5-1; d_gene: TRBD2; CDR3nt: TGCGCCAGCAGCTTGACTGGAACCGGGACTAGCGCCGTTGAGCAGTTCTTC; CDR3aa: CASSLTGTGTSAVEQFF
len: 14; abundance: -; j_gene: TRBJ2-7; v_gene: TRBV6-6; d_gene: TRBD1; CDR3nt: TGTGCCAGCAGTTACGGGGACAGGGCCTACGAGCAGTACTTC; CDR3aa: CASSYGDRAYEQYF
len: 14; abundance: -; j_gene: TRBJ2-1; v_gene: TRBV5-1; d_gene: -; CDR3nt: TGCGCCAGCAGCTTGGGGCAGGGGAGGCATGAGCAGTTCTTC; CDR3aa: CASSLGQGRHEQFF
len: 15; abundance: once; j_gene: TRBJ2-3; v_gene: TRBV5-1; d_gene: TRBD2; CDR3nt: TGCGCCAGCAGCCTAGCGGGGACGGGCACAGATACGCAGTATTTT; CDR3aa: CASSLAGTGTDTQYF
len: 14; abundance: -; j_gene: TRBJ2-1; v_gene: TRBV6-4; d_gene: -; CDR3nt: TGTGCCACCATAGGCGGAACCCCCTACAATGAGCAGTTCTTC; CDR3aa: CATIGGTPYNEQFF
len: 15; abundance: -; j_gene: TRBJ2-7; v_gene: TRBV30; d_gene: -; CDR3nt: TGTGCCTGGAATAGAGGTGTCGGAGGCTCCTACGAGCAGTACTTC; CDR3aa: CAWNRGVGGSYEQYF
len: 16; abundance: -; j_gene: TRBJ1-1; v_gene: TRBV18; d_gene: -; CDR3nt: TGTGCCAGCTCACCACCCCTCGAAGGGGTGAACACTGAAGCTTTCTTT; CDR3aa: CASSPPLEGVNTEAFF
len: 14; abundance: -; j_gene: TRBJ2-7; v_gene: TRBV5-1; d_gene: -; CDR3nt: TGCGCCAGCAGCTTGGGACTGACCCCCTACGAGCAGTACTTC; CDR3aa: CASSLGLTPYEQYF
len: 15; abundance: -; j_gene: TRBJ1-2; v_gene: TRBV30; d_gene: -; CDR3nt: TGTGCCTGGAGTCCCCCGGGACCCAGAATGAGGGGCTACACCTTC; CDR3aa: CAWSPPGPRMRGYTF
len: 11; abundance: -; j_gene: TRBJ2-1; v_gene: TRBV20-1; d_gene: -; CDR3nt: TGCAGTGTCCGGCCCCCCAATGAGCAGTTCTTC; CDR3aa: CSVRPPNEQFF
len: 14; abundance: -; j_gene: TRBJ1-5; v_gene: TRBV27; d_gene: TRBD1; CDR3nt: TGTGCCAATGAGGGGGCCCCGGTTGGGGAGCCCCAGCATTTT; CDR3aa: CANEGAPVGEPQHF
len: 14; abundance: -; j_gene: TRBJ1-2; v_gene: TRBV28; d_gene: -; CDR3nt: TGTGCCACCGCGAAGACCCCGACAGTTTATGGCTACACCTTC; CDR3aa: CATAKTPTVYGYTF
len: 13; abundance: -; j_gene: TRBJ1-2; v_gene: TRBV2; d_gene: TRBD1; CDR3nt: TGTGCCAGCAGCGAGGACAGGGGACAAGGCTACACCTTC; CDR3aa: CASSEDRGQGYTF
len: 15; abundance: -; j_gene: TRBJ1-5; v_gene: TRBV5-1; d_gene: -; CDR3nt: TGCGCCAGCAGCTTGGACGGGGGAGGCAATCAGCCCCAGCATTTT; CDR3aa: CASSLDGGGNQPQHF
len: 15; abundance: -; j_gene: TRBJ2-1; v_gene: TRBV6-5; d_gene: -; CDR3nt: TGTGCCAGCAGGCGCCCGGGGGCTCTCTACAATGAGCAGTTCTTC; CDR3aa: CASRRPGALYNEQFF
len: 11; abundance: once; j_gene: TRBJ1-2; v_gene: TRBV6-1; d_gene: -; CDR3nt: TGTGCCAGCAGTGAATTTGTTGGCTACACCTTC; CDR3aa: CASSEFVGYTF
len: 15; abundance: -; j_gene: TRBJ1-4; v_gene: TRBV25-1; d_gene: -; CDR3nt: TGTGCCAGCAGCCGCGAGACAGGTACTAATGAAAAACTGTTTTTT; CDR3aa: CASSRETGTNEKLFF
len: 16; abundance: -; j_gene: TRBJ1-6; v_gene: TRBV10-3; d_gene: -; CDR3nt: TGTGCCAGCAGTTACTCGACCCCGGTGACTAATTCACCCCTCCACTTT; CDR3aa: CASSYSTPVTNSPLHF